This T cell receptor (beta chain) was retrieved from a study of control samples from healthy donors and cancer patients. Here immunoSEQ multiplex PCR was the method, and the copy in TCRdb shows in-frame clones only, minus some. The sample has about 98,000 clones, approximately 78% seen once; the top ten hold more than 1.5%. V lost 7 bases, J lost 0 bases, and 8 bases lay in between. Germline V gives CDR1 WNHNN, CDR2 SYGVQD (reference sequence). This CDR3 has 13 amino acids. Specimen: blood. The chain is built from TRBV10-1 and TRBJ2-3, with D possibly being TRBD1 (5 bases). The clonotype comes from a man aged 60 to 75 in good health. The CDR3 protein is CASMDTSTDTQYF. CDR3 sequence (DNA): TGCGCCAGCATGGACACTAGCACAGATACGCAGTATTTT.